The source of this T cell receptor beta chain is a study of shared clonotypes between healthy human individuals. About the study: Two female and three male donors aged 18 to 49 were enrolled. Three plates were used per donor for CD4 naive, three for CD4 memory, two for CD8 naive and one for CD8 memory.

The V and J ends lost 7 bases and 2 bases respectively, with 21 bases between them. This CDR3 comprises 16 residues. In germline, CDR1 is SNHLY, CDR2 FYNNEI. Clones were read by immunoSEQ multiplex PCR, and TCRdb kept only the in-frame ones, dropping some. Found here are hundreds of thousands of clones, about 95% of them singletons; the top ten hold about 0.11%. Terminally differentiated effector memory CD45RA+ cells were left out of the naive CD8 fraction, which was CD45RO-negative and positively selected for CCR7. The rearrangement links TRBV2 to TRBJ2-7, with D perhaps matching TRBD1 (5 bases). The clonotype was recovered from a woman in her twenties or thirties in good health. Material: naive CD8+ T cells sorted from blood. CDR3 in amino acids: CASKQGADASTYEQYF. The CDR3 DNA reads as TGTGCCAGCAAACAAGGGGCAGACGCTAGTACCTACGAGCAGTACTTC.